Following are 31 T cell receptor beta chains from one sample sequenced in a study of cytomegalovirus exposure and HLA in healthy donors. The PCR contained 60 Vbeta and 13 Jbeta primers. Using immunoSEQ multiplex PCR, the repertoire was profiled, and TCRdb retains in-frame clones only, with some absent. The table shows roughly 150,000 clones, with roughly 65% occurring only once. The sequencing sample was made of PBMCs. Every receptor here comes from a man between 18 and 29 years old in good health and CMV-seropositive.

This clone was counted between two and nine times. The chain combines TRBV11-2 with TRBJ1-1; TRBD1 matches 7 bases. This CDR3 has 16 residues. V lost 5 bases and J lost 1; bases outside the gene matches: 10. Germline V gene sequence: CDR1 SGHAT, CDR2 FQNNGV. CDR3 loop: CASSQGVSGSNTEAFF. CDR3 DNA: TGTGCCAGCAGCCAGGGGGTAAGTGGATCGAACACTGAAGCTTTCTTT.

This chain joins TRBV6-6 and TRBJ1-3, with D possibly TRBD1 on 5 matching bases. Trimming removed 4 bases from V and 11 bases from J, with 12 bases in between. The CDR3 runs to 12 residues. The V gene's germline CDR1 is MNHNY and CDR2 SVGAGI (reference sequence). The CDR3 loop reads CASSLQQGPIYF. CDR3 bases: TGTGCCAGCAGTTTACAGCAGGGTCCCATATATTTT.

This clone showed up just once. The chain couples TRBV30 to TRBJ2-7; the match to TRBD2 covers 7 bases. The CDR3 loop spans 12 amino acids. The V gene end was trimmed by 1 base and the J gene end by 7 bases; junction bases not matched to a gene: 4. Germline lookup yields CDR1 GTSNPN and CDR2 SVGIG (reference sequence). The CDR3 spells CAWSEGGWEQYV. DNA of the CDR3: TGTGCCTGGAGTGAGGGAGGGTGGGAGCAGTACGTC.

This clone appeared a few times. The chain combines TRBV6-5 with TRBJ2-1; the D gene is possibly TRBD1 (6 bases). In germline, CDR1 is MNHEY, CDR2 SVGAGI. The CDR3 has 14 amino acids. Between the trimmed V and J ends, which lost 7 bases and 5 bases, there was a span of 15 bases. The CDR3 nucleotides read TGTGCCAGCACCCGACAGGTTAAGGACAATGAGCAGTTCTTC. Translation: CASTRQVKDNEQFF.

The chain is built from TRBV18 and TRBJ1-2; maybe TRBD1 (5 bases). This CDR3 contains 15 residues. The V end was cut by 3 bases, the J end by 0 bases, with 11 bases between. CDR1 and CDR2 (germline): KGHSH, LQKENI. The CDR3 loop is CASSPLQDTNYGYTF. Written as DNA, the CDR3 is TGTGCCAGCTCACCGCTTCAGGACACTAACTATGGCTACACCTTC.

The CDR3 reads CAWSVAPTANSNQPQHF. The CDR3 nucleotides are TGTGCCTGGAGTGTAGCCCCGACAGCGAATAGCAATCAGCCCCAGCATTTT. The gene calls are TRBV30 and TRBJ1-5; tentatively, D is TRBD1 (5 bases). The length of the CDR3 is 17 residues. Germline-derived CDR1 and CDR2 are GTSNPN and SVGIG (reference sequence). V lost 0 bases, J lost 0 bases, and 15 bases lay in between. Drawing the rest from reference TRBV30 and TRBJ1-5, the complete variable domain is SQTIHQWPATLVQPVGSPLSLECTVEGTSNPNLYWYRQAAGRGLQLLFYSVGIGQISSEVPQNLSASRPQDRQFILSSKKLLLSDSGFYLCAWSVAPTANSNQPQHFGDGTRLSIL.

The chain recombines TRBV10-3 with TRBJ2-1; 11 bases are shared with TRBD2. J lost 4 bases, V lost 7 bases, and 3 bases had no gene match. The CDR3 runs to 14 residues. Germline V gene sequence: CDR1 ENHRY, CDR2 SYGVKD. CDR3 bases: TGTGCCATCAAGGGGACTAGCGGATACAATGAGCAGTTCTTC. Its protein product is CAIKGTSGYNEQFF.

This clone was seen once. V gene TRBV11-3 combines with J gene TRBJ2-3, with D perhaps TRBD2 (5 bases). Germline values: CDR1 SGHNT, CDR2 YENEEA. V was shortened by 5 bases and J by 2 bases, with 20 bases between the two germline ends. CDR3 length: 17 amino acids. The CDR3 loop reads CASSRSGLFIPTDTQYF. The DNA for the CDR3 is TGTGCCAGCAGCCGATCCGGACTTTTCATCCCCACAGATACGCAGTATTTT.

The J gene is TRBJ2-3, the V gene TRBV7-8, with D perhaps matching TRBD1 (6 bases). V shed 2 bases and J shed 5 bases, with 14 bases lying between them. Per germline, CDR1 SGHVS and CDR2 FQNEAQ. This CDR3 spans 15 amino acids. The CDR3 loop is CASSLRGQGKDTQYF. CDR3 in DNA: TGTGCCAGCAGCTTAAGGGGCCAGGGGAAAGATACGCAGTATTTT. Full variable domain (rest looked up from reference TRBV7-8 and TRBJ2-3): GAGVSQSPRYKVAKRGQDVALRCDPISGHVSLFWYQQALGQGPEFLTYFQNEAQLDKSGLPSDRFFAERPEGSVSTLKIQRTQQEDSAVYLCASSLRGQGKDTQYFGPGTRLTVL.

The CDR3 protein is CASSPQGTNEKLFF. CDR3 bases: TGTGCCAGCAGTCCACAGGGAACTAATGAAAAACTGTTTTTT. The V and J genes are TRBV6-5 and TRBJ1-4; D might be TRBD1 (6 bases). CDR1 is MNHEY, CDR2 SVGAGI, per germline. V lost 5 bases and J lost 1, with 8 bases in between. There are 14 residues in the CDR3.

V usage is TRBV5-1 and J usage is TRBJ1-4, with TRBD1 matching 10 bases. CDR1 SGHRS and CDR2 YFSETQ come from the germline V gene. This CDR3 has 18 amino acids. J was trimmed by 0 bases and V by 0 bases; bases with no gene match: 5. The CDR3 DNA reads TGCGCCAGCAGCTTGGGTCGGGACAGGGGTGCAACTAATGAAAAACTGTTTTTT. Translating gives CASSLGRDRGATNEKLFF.

This sequence joins TRBV5-1 and TRBJ2-3; 11 positions agree with TRBD2. CDR3 length: 16 amino acids. CDR1 and CDR2 from the germline V gene are SGHRS and YFSETQ. Losses at the gene ends were 2 bases for V and 3 bases for J; bases not matched to a gene: 5. As DNA, the CDR3 is TGCGCCAGCAGCTTTACTAGCGGGAGAGGAACAGATACGCAGTATTTT. Its translation is CASSFTSGRGTDTQYF.

The chain uses TRBV6-4 and TRBJ2-1, with a possible D match to TRBD1 (5 bases). The CDR3 covers 13 residues. Between the trimmed V and J ends, which lost 2 bases and 10 bases, there was a span of 12 bases. Germline lookup yields CDR1 MRHNA and CDR2 SNTAGT. The CDR3 nucleotides read TGTGCCAGCAGTGACGCAGGGTCACGGGAGCAGTTCTTC. Translation gives CASSDAGSREQFF.

The rearrangement links TRBV5-1 to TRBJ1-2, with 9 nucleotides matching TRBD1. The CDR3 runs 18 residues. With V trimmed by 4 bases and J by 6 bases, 19 bases remained unmatched. CDR1 and CDR2 from the germline V gene are SGHRS and YFSETQ. DNA of the CDR3: TGCGCCAGCAGCCTTTCTGTTCAAACCGGGACAGGGACCGATGGCTACACCTTC. Protein sequence: CASSLSVQTGTGTDGYTF.

The rearrangement uses TRBV4-2 and TRBJ2-2, with TRBD1 identical over 10 bases. J lost 1 base, V lost 1 base, and 0 bases had no gene match. Germline CDR1 is LGHNA and CDR2 is YNFKEQ. This CDR3 comprises 16 residues. The CDR3 protein is CASSQGTGGNTGELFF. The CDR3 bases are TGTGCCAGCAGCCAAGGGACAGGGGGGAACACCGGGGAGCTGTTTTTT.

On this clone itself: The same CDR3 arises from other DNA sequences in this sample as well. The chain employs TRBV5-1 and TRBJ1-5; D is unclear. The CDR3 spans 15 residues. The V gene lost 0 bases and the J gene lost 4 bases, with 11 bases spanning the gap. Germline CDR1 reads SGHRS; CDR2 reads YFSETQ. CDR3 sequence: CASSLDPGDNQPQHF. The CDR3 coding sequence is TGCGCCAGCAGCTTGGATCCGGGTGATAATCAGCCCCAGCATTTT.

Comments on this clone: Other DNA sequences of this sample code for an identical CDR3. For the CDR3, the DNA is TGTGCCAGCAGCGTAGGAGGGTACACTGAAGCTTTCTTT. It encodes CASSVGGYTEAFF. The chain uses TRBV9 and TRBJ1-1; no clear D gene. Trimming shortened V by 0 bases and J by 3 bases, and 6 bases separated the two germline ends. The CDR3 has 13 amino acids. Germline CDR1 reads SGDLS; CDR2 reads YYNGEE.

This CDR3 is CASSMDRGGPDTQYF. The DNA of the CDR3 is TGTGCCAGTAGTATGGACAGGGGAGGCCCAGATACGCAGTATTTT. The rearrangement joins TRBV19 to TRBJ2-3, with TRBD1 identical over 9 bases. This CDR3 contains 15 residues. V lost 3 bases to trimming and J lost 4 bases; unmatched junction nucleotides: 5. Germline CDR1 LNHDA, CDR2 SQIVND (reference sequence).

The V and J genes are TRBV6-5 and TRBJ2-2, with 9 positions matching TRBD1. The V gene's germline CDR1 is MNHEY and CDR2 SVGAGI. V dropped 9 bases and J dropped 7; count of bases not matched to a gene: 9. The CDR3 covers 14 residues. Here the CDR3 reads CASNRDREYGELFF. In DNA form, the CDR3 reads TGTGCCAGTAACCGGGACAGGGAGTACGGGGAGCTGTTTTTT.

This rearrangement joins TRBV28 to TRBJ1-1; no definite D call. Germline V CDR1 and CDR2: MDHEN, SYDVKM. V was pared by 7 bases and J by 0 bases, with 9 bases between. This CDR3 is 13 amino acids long. CDR3: CASMRLMNTEAFF. The CDR3 region has the DNA TGTGCCAGCATGAGGCTCATGAACACTGAAGCTTTCTTT.

This clone was seen only a few times. The chain uses TRBV5-1 and TRBJ2-3; TRBD2 matches 7 bases. Germline V gene sequence: CDR1 SGHRS, CDR2 YFSETQ. V shed 0 bases, J shed 0 bases, and the junction held 1 base outside the gene matches. There are 15 residues in the CDR3. The CDR3 DNA sequence: TGCGCCAGCAGCTTGGAGCGGGGTAGCACAGATACGCAGTATTTT. Amino acids: CASSLERGSTDTQYF.

The sample holds a few counts of this clone. The J gene is TRBJ2-1, the V gene TRBV27, with 9 bases lining up with TRBD1. The CDR3 runs to 15 residues. The J segment lost 8 bases and the V segment lost 3 bases, leaving 8 bases of the junction unmatched. In germline, CDR1 is MNHEY, CDR2 SMNVEV (reference sequence). The CDR3 sequence: CASSFSPTGGYEQFF. CDR3 nucleotide sequence: TGTGCCAGCAGTTTTTCCCCCACAGGGGGCTATGAGCAGTTCTTC.

J is TRBJ1-2 and V is TRBV28; possible D gene TRBD1, 6 bases. Trimming shortened V by 8 bases and J by 0 bases, and 13 bases separated the two germline ends. This CDR3 has 14 amino acids. The germline CDR1 and CDR2 sequences are MDHEN and SYDVKM. The CDR3 DNA reads as TGTGCCAGCGCGGTCCAGGGGTCTAACTATGGCTACACCTTC. It encodes CASAVQGSNYGYTF.

CDR3 loop: CASGSGQLGQETQYF. As DNA, the CDR3 is TGTGCTAGTGGTTCCGGACAGCTCGGGCAAGAGACCCAGTACTTC. The rearrangement uses TRBV12-5 and TRBJ2-5; perhaps TRBD1 as D (6 bases). This CDR3 contains 15 residues. Germline-derived CDR1 and CDR2 are LGHNT and FRNRAP. The V end lost 4 bases, the J end lost 2 bases, and 14 bases lay between the germline ends.

This clone was recorded once. The chain has TRBV6-5 and TRBJ2-1, with D maybe TRBD2 (6 bases). CDR1 is MNHEY and CDR2 is SVGAGI in the germline V gene. V lost 10 bases, J lost 6 bases, and 13 bases lay in between. The CDR3 length is 12 residues. The CDR3 loop reads CATEAGPNEQFF. CDR3 in DNA: TGTGCCACGGAGGCGGGACCCAATGAGCAGTTCTTC.

In DNA form, the CDR3 reads TGTGCCAGCAGCTTGGCCTTCTGGAACACTGAAGCTTTCTTT. It yields the protein CASSLAFWNTEAFF. This sequence joins TRBV7-2 and TRBJ1-1; D is ambiguous. Germline CDR1 SGHTA, CDR2 FQGNSA. The V end lost 3 bases, the J end lost 1 base, and 9 bases lay between the germline ends. The CDR3 consists of 14 residues.

J is TRBJ2-2 and V is TRBV28; tentative D call: TRBD2 (5 bases). Germline V gives CDR1 MDHEN, CDR2 SYDVKM. The CDR3 covers 13 residues. V was shortened by 5 bases and J by 6 bases, with 10 bases between the two germline ends. The CDR3 region has the DNA TGTGCCAGCAGTAGGGCGGGCGCCGGGGAGCTGTTTTTT. This gives the protein CASSRAGAGELFF.

V is TRBV28 and J is TRBJ1-3, with a weak D call TRBD1 (6 bases). Looked up from germline, CDR1 is MDHEN and CDR2 is SYDVKM. V was clipped by 5 bases and J by 3 bases, with 20 bases between them. The CDR3 contains 17 residues. This CDR3 reads CASSVTPWGQGGNTIYF. The CDR3 region has the DNA TGTGCCAGCAGTGTTACCCCTTGGGGGCAAGGTGGAAACACCATATATTTT.

The J gene is TRBJ2-2, the V gene TRBV6-6, with 7 bases that match TRBD1. Looked up from germline, CDR1 is MNHNY and CDR2 is SVGAGI (reference sequence). J gave up 0 bases and V 5 bases, and 3 bases lay outside the gene matches. This CDR3 is 15 amino acids long. The CDR3 DNA follows: TGTGCCAGCAGTAAGGGACAGACGAACACCGGGGAGCTGTTTTTT. This gives the protein CASSKGQTNTGELFF.

This rearrangement joins TRBV30 to TRBJ1-3; D unresolved. The germline CDR1 and CDR2 sequences are GTSNPN and SVGIG (reference sequence). The CDR3 is 13 residues long. Trimming stripped 1 base from V and 3 bases from J, with 7 bases between. CDR3 sequence (DNA): TGTGCCTGGAGTGCAGGACTTGGAAACACCATATATTTT. It yields the protein CAWSAGLGNTIYF.

The rearrangement uses TRBV4-1 and TRBJ2-3; TRBD2 aligns across 8 bases. Trimming took 3 bases from V and 5 from J; bases not matched to a gene: 7. In germline, CDR1 is MGHRA, CDR2 YSYEKL. This CDR3 comprises 15 residues. CDR3 in DNA: TGCGCCAGCAGCCATCGAGGGCGGGGGGAAGATACGCAGTATTTT. Protein: CASSHRGRGEDTQYF.